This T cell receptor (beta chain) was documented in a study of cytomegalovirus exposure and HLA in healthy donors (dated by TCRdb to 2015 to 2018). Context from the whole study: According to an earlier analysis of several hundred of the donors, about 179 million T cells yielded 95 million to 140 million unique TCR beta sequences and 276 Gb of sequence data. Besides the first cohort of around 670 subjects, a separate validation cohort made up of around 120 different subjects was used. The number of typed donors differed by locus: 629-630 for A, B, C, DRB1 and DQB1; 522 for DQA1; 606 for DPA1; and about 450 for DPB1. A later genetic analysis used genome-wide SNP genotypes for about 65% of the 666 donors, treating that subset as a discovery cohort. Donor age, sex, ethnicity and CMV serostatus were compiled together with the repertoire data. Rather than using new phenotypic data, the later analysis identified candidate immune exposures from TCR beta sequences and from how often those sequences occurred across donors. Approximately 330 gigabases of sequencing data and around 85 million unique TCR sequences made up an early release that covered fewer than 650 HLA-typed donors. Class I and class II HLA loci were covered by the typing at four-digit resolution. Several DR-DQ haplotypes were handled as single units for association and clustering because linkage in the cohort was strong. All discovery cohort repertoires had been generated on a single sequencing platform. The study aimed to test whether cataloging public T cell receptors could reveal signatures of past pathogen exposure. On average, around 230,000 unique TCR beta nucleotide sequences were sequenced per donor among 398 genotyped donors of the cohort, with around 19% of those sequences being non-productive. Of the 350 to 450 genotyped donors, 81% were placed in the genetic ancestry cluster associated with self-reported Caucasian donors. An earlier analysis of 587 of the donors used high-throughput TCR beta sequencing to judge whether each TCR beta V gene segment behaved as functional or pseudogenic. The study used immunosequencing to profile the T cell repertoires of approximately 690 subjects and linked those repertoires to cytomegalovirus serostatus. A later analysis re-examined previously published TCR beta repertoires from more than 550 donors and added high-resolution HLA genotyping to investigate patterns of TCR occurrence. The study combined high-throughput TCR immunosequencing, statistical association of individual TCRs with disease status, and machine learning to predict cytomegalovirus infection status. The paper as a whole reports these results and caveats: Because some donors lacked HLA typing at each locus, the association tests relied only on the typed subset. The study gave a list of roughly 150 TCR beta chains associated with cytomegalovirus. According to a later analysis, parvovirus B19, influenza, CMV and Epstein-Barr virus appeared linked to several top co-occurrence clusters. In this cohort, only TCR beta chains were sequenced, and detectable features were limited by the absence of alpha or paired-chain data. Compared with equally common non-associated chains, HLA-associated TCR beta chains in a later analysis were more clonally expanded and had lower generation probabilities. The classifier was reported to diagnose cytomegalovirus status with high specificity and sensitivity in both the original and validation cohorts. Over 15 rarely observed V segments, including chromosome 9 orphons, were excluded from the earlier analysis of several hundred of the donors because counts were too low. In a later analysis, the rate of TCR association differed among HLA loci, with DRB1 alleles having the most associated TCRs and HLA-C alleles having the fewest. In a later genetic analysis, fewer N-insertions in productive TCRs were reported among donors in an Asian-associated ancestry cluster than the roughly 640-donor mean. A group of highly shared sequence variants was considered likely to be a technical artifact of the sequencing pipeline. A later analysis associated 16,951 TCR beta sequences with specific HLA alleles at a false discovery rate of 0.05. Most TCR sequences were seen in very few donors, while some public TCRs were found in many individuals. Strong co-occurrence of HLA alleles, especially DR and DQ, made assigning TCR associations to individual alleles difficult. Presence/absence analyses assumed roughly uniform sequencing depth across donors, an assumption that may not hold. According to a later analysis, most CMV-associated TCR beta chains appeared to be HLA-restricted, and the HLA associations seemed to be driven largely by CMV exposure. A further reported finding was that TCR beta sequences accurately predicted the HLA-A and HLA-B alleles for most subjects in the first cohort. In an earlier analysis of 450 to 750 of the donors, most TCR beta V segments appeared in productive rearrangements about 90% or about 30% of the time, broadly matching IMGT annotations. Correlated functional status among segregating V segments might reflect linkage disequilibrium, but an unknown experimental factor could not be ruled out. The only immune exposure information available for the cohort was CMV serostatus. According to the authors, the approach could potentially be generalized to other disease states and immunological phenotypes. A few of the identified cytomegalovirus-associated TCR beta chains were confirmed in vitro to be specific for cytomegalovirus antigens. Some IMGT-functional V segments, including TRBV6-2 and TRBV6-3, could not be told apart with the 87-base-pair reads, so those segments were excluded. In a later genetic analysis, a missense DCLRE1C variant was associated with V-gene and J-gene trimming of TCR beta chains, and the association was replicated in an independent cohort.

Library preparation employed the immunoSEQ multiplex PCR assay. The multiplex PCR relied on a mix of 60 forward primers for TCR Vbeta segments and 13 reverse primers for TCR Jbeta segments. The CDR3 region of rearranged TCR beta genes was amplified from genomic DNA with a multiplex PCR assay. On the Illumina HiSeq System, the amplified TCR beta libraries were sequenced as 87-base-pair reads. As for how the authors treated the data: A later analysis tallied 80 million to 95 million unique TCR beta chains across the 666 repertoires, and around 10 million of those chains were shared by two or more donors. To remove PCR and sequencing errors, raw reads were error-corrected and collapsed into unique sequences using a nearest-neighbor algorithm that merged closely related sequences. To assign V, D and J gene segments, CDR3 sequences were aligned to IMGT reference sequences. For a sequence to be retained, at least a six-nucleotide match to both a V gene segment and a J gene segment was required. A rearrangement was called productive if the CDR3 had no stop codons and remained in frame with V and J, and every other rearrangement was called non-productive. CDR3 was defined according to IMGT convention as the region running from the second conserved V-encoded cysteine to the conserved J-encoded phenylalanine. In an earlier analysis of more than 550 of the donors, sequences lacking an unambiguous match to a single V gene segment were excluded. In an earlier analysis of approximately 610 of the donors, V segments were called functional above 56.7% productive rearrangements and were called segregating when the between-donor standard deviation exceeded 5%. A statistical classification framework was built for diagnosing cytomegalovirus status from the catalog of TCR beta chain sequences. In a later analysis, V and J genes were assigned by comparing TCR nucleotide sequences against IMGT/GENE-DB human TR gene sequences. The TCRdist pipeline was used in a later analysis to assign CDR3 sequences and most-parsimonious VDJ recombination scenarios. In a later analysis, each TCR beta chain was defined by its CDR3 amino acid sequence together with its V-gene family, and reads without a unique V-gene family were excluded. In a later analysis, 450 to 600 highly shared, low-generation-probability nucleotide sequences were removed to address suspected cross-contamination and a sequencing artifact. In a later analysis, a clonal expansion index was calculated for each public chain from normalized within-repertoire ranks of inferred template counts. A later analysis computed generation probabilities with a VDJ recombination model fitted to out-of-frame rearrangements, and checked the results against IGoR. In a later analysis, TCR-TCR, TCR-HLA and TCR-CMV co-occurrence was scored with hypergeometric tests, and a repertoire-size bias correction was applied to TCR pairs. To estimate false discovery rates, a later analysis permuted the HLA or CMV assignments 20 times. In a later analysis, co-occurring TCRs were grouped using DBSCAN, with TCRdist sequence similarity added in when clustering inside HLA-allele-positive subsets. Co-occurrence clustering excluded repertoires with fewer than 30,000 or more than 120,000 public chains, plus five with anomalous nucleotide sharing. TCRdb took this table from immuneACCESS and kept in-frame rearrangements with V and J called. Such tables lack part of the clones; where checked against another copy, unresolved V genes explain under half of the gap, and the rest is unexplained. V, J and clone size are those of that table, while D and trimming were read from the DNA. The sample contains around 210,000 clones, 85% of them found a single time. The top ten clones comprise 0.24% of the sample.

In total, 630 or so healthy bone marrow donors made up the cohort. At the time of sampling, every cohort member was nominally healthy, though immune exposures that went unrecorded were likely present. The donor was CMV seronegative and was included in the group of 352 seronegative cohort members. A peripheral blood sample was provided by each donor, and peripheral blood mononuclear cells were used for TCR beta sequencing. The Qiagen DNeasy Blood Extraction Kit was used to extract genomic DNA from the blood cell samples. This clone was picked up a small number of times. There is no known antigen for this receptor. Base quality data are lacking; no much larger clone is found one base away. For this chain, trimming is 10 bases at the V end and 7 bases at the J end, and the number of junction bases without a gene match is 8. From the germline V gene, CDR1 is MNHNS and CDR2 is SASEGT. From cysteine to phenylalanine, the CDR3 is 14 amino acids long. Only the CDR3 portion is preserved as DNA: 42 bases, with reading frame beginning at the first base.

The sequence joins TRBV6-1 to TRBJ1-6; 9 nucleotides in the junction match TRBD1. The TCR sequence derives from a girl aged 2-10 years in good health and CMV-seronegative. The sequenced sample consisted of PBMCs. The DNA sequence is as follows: TGTGCCACAGAGGGACAGGGCTCAAATTCACCCCTCCACTTT. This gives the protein CATEGQGSNSPLHF.